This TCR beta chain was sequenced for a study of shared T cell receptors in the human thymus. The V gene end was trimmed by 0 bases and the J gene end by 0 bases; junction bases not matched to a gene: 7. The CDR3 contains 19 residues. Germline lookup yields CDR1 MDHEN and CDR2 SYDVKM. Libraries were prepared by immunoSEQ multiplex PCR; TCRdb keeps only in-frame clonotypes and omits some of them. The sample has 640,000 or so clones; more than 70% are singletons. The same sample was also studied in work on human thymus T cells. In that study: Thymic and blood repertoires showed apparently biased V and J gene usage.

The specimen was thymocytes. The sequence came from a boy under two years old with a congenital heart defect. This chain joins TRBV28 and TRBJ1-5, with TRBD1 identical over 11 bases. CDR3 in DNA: TGTGCCAGCAGTTTATGGGGGGACAGGGGGATTAATAGCAATCAGCCCCAGCATTTT. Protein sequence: CASSLWGDRGINSNQPQHF.